Following are 18 T cell receptor beta chains from one sample sequenced in a study of regulatory T cells in long-lasting Graves disease (dated by TCRdb to the early 2020s). The library was generated by multiplex PCR. Sequencing was carried out with an Illumina HiSeq 4000. CDR3 regions were amplified by Arm-PCR with iRepertoire HTBI primers to construct TCR beta libraries. The public reads were reanalyzed by TCRdb: fastp trimming at Q25, MiXCR alignment, in-frame beta chains only. Rows matching on CDR3 protein sequence are summarized as one entry with the most common DNA and genes. In this sample the table shows around 460,000 distinct CDR3 sequences, approximately 22% of which occur a single time. The ten largest make up around 13% of the sample. The time point label, as the study defines it: persistent/refractory GD, antithyroid drugs over 5 years with positive TRAb. For both TCR sequencing and RNA sequencing, RNA was extracted from PBMCs in TRIzol.

Sequenced here: peripheral blood mononuclear cells (PBMCs), sampled when the disease was refractory, from a patient treated with antithyroid drugs. All receptors derive from a female donor with Graves disease.

The chain combines TRBV6-2 or TRBV6-3 with TRBJ1-3; D is undetermined. The CDR3 sequence is 11 residues long. Germline V CDR1 and CDR2: MNHEY, SVGEGT. V was cut by 3 bases and J by 6 bases, with 3 bases left in between. CDR3: CASSYKNTIYF. The DNA of the CDR3 is TGTGCCAGCAGTTATAAAAACACCATATATTTT.

In this sample, this clonotype turned up a few times. The chain carries TRBV30 and TRBJ2-5, with 7 bases that match TRBD2. Losses at the gene ends were 0 bases for V and 10 bases for J; bases not matched to a gene: 5. The CDR3 is 12 residues long. The germline gives CDR1 GTSNPN, CDR2 SVGIG (reference sequence). The DNA for the CDR3 is TGTGCCTGGAGTGTACGTCTAGCGGTCCAGTACTTC. It codes for CAWSVRLAVQYF.

This clonotype was seen more than once but under ten times. The CDR3 here is CASSPDDYEQYF. The CDR3 nucleotides are TGCGCCAGCAGCCCTGACGACTACGAGCAGTACTTC. The V and J genes are TRBV5-1 and TRBJ2-7; D unresolved. The CDR3 is 12 amino acids. CDR1 and CDR2 from the germline V gene are SGHRS and YFSETQ. The V gene lost 4 bases and the J gene lost 3 bases, with 8 bases spanning the gap.

This clonotype has a handful of counts. The rearrangement joins TRBV7-8 to TRBJ1-1, with a weak D call TRBD1 (5 bases). V was clipped by 2 bases and J by 1 base, with 11 bases between them. The CDR3 length is 15 residues. In germline, CDR1 is SGHVS, CDR2 FQNEAQ. The CDR3 nucleotides are TGTGCCAGCAGCTTATGGGGCACGAAGAACACTGAAGCTTTCTTT. Amino acid sequence: CASSLWGTKNTEAFF.

The chain employs TRBV7-9 and TRBJ1-4; D not resolved. The CDR3 covers 13 residues. Germline CDR1 is SEHNR and CDR2 is FQNEAQ (reference sequence). V lost 6 bases, J lost 8 bases, and 13 bases lay in between. CDR3 DNA sequence: TGTGCCAGCAGGTTGACGAGCGGGGAAAAACTGTTTTTT. This translates into CASRLTSGEKLFF. Together with reference TRBV7-9 and TRBJ1-4, the CDR3 gives the full variable domain: DTGVSQNPRHKITKRGQNVTFRCDPISEHNRLYWYRQTLGQGPEFLTYFQNEAQLEKSRLLSDRFSAERPKGSFSTLEIQRTEQGDSAMYLCASRLTSGEKLFFGSGTQLSVL.

The sample holds many counts of this clonotype. The J gene is TRBJ2-5, the V gene TRBV2; weak D call: TRBD2 (5 bases). Trimming left V 3 bases short and J 4 bases short, with 9 bases between. The V gene's germline CDR1 is SNHLY and CDR2 FYNNEI. The CDR3 is 13 amino acids. CDR3: CASSDWERETQYF. The CDR3 nucleotides read TGTGCCAGCAGTGATTGGGAGCGAGAGACCCAGTACTTC.

This clonotype was seen only a few times. The chain joins TRBV19 to TRBJ1-6; 7 nucleotides align to TRBD1. The length of the CDR3 is 14 residues. Germline V gene data show CDR1 as LNHDA and CDR2 as SQIVND (reference sequence). The J segment lost 4 bases and the V segment lost 6 bases, leaving 3 bases of the junction unmatched. CDR3 DNA sequence: TGTGCCAGTAGGGACAGGCTTTATAATTCACCCCTCCACTTT. It encodes CASRDRLYNSPLHF.

This clonotype was observed a few times. At one of its ends the junction is not consistent with the germline gene, which may arise from a read error. This sequence joins TRBV7-8 and TRBJ1-6; 11 bases match TRBD1. The CDR3 consists of 14 residues. CDR1 is SGHVS, CDR2 FQNEAQ, per germline. CDR3 DNA: TGTGCCAACAGCTTAGGGACAGGGGGTTCACCCCTCCACTTT. This encodes CANSLGTGGSPLHF.

The chain has TRBV6-2 or TRBV6-3 and TRBJ1-5; TRBD1 might be the D (6 bases). CDR3 length: 16 residues. Trimming removed 0 bases from V and 6 bases from J, with 15 bases in between. Germline CDR1 MNHEY, CDR2 SVGEGT. CDR3 sequence: CASSYSGRGKGQPQHF. The CDR3 DNA reads TGTGCCAGCAGTTACTCTGGCAGGGGAAAAGGTCAGCCCCAGCATTTT.

Concerning this clonotype itself: This sequence may be a read error, since a much larger clone differs from it by one base. The rearrangement links TRBV2 to TRBJ2-7; D not resolved. The V gene lost 6 bases and the J gene lost 3 bases, with 18 bases spanning the gap. The CDR3 is made up of 15 amino acids. Germline CDR1 SNHLY, CDR2 FYNNEI. The CDR3 DNA reads TGTGCCAGCAGGCTAAGTGAGAACTCTTACTACGAGCAGTACTTC. Protein sequence: CASRLSENSYYEQYF.

The chain links TRBV5-4 to TRBJ1-2; TRBD1 is a possible D gene (6 bases). Trimming took 9 bases from V and 4 from J, leaving 25 bases between them. The CDR3 has 16 residues. CDR1 SGHNT and CDR2 YYREEE come from the germline V gene (reference sequence). The CDR3 DNA sequence: TGTGCCATCCACGTACCTCCAGGGGAGCCCAGCTATGGCTACACCTTC. It encodes CAIHVPPGEPSYGYTF.

This clonotype was observed a handful of times. The rearrangement uses TRBV25-1 and TRBJ1-2; a possible D gene is TRBD1 (5 bases). This CDR3 comprises 13 residues. Deletions cut 3 bases from V and 8 bases from J, with 13 bases between. Germline V gene sequence: CDR1 MGHDK, CDR2 SYGVNS. The CDR3 loop reads CASSEGGDWGYTF. The DNA of the CDR3 is TGTGCCAGCAGTGAGGGGGGGGATTGGGGCTACACCTTC.

This clonotype was recorded at least ten times. This chain connects TRBV28 to TRBJ2-2; 10 bases align to TRBD2. This CDR3 region has 17 residues. V shed 7 bases and J 3 bases; nucleotides not matched to a gene: 11. Germline CDR1 and CDR2: MDHEN and SYDVKM. This CDR3 is CASTPSSGSVYTGELFF. In DNA, the CDR3 is TGTGCCAGCACACCCTCTAGCGGGAGCGTTTACACCGGGGAGCTGTTTTTT.

This clonotype was found many times. The chain combines TRBV20-1 with TRBJ1-2; 8 positions agree with TRBD1. Germline CDR1 reads DFQATT; CDR2 reads SNEGSKA (reference sequence). Trimming removed 4 bases from V and 8 bases from J; junction bases left unmatched: 12. The CDR3 is 14 amino acids. The CDR3 is CSAIVQGAQQGYTF. The CDR3 DNA reads TGCAGTGCTATCGTCCAGGGGGCGCAGCAAGGCTACACCTTC.

Comments on this clonotype: This sequence may be a read error, since a much larger clone differs from it by one base. The chain has TRBV6-5 and TRBJ2-2, with TRBD2 identical over 7 bases. CDR3 size: 16 residues. Germline V gene data show CDR1 as MNHEY and CDR2 as SVGAGI. CDR3 DNA sequence: TGTGCCAGCAGTTACCTCGGGGGGATTAACACCGGGCAGCTGTTTTTT. It codes for CASSYLGGINTGQLFF.

This chain links TRBV20-1 with TRBJ2-7; 7 bases match TRBD1. V trimming: 6 bases; J trimming: 5 bases; junction bases outside the gene matches: 13. The germline V gene has CDR1 DFQATT and CDR2 SNEGSKA (reference sequence). The CDR3 totals 14 residues. This chain's CDR3 is CSAVRGQLVHEQYF. The CDR3 nucleotides read TGCAGTGCGGTAAGGGGACAGTTGGTCCACGAGCAGTACTTC.

This clonotype has just one count. This sequence may be a read error, since a much larger clone differs from it by one base. This chain uses TRBV20-1 with TRBJ2-7; perhaps D is TRBD1 or TRBD2 (5 bases each). This CDR3 is 13 amino acids long. Germline-derived CDR1 and CDR2 are DFQATT and SNEGSKA (reference sequence). The V end was cut by 6 bases, the J end by 6 bases, with 18 bases between. The CDR3 coding sequence is TGCAGTGCACGGGACGGACTCGCGGGCGAGCAGTACTTC. Its protein is CSARDGLAGEQYF.

This clonotype was detected ten times or more. The chain combines TRBV24-1 with TRBJ1-5; D is uncertain. The CDR3 is 12 amino acids. V was cut by 7 bases and J by 7 bases, with 10 bases left in between. Germline-derived CDR1 and CDR2 are KGHDR and SFDVKD. The CDR3 coding sequence is TGTGCCACCAGCGCCGGGGTCCAGCCCCAGCATTTT. This codes for CATSAGVQPQHF.